One sample yielded the 3 T cell receptor beta chains listed below, sequenced in a study of T-cell reconstitution after alpha-beta-depleted transplantation in children. Preparation of the TCRbeta library was carried out with unique molecular identifiers. TCRdb passed the PCR reads through MiXCR, listing each CDR3 protein once. In the table there are about 440,000 distinct CDR3 sequences, around two fifths of which are singletons. The starting material was PBMCs, obtained before TCRalphabeta/CD19-depleted stem cell transplant. The origin of the receptors is a girl aged 2-10 years with aplastic anemia, due to receive a stem cell transplant.

This chain joins TRBV5-1 and TRBJ2-7; possibly TRBD2 for D (6 bases). Germline loops: CDR1 SGHRS, CDR2 YFSETQ. Trimming pared 5 bases from V and 0 bases from J, leaving 18 bases between. The CDR3 sequence is 16 residues long. In nucleotides, the CDR3 is TGCGCCAGCAGGCCCGCGGAAATAGCGGCCTCCTACGAGCAGTACTTC. It specifies CASRPAEIAASYEQYF.

The rearrangement joins TRBV20-1 to TRBJ1-2; D not resolved. CDR3 length equals 16 residues. V was pared by 0 bases and J by 0 bases, with 14 bases between. Germline CDR1 and CDR2: DFQATT and SNEGSKA (reference sequence). CDR3 residues: CSAREISGPANYGYTF. The CDR3 nucleotides read TGCAGTGCTAGAGAAATAAGTGGGCCCGCTAACTATGGCTACACCTTC.

This clonotype was seen at least ten times. The rearrangement uses TRBV12-3 or TRBV12-4 and TRBJ1-5; D may be TRBD1 (5 bases). This CDR3 has 13 residues. Deletions cut 7 bases from V and 4 bases from J, with 11 bases between. The CDR3 is CASTRGRNQPQHF. The DNA of the CDR3 is TGTGCCAGCACGAGGGGAAGGAATCAGCCCCAGCATTTT.